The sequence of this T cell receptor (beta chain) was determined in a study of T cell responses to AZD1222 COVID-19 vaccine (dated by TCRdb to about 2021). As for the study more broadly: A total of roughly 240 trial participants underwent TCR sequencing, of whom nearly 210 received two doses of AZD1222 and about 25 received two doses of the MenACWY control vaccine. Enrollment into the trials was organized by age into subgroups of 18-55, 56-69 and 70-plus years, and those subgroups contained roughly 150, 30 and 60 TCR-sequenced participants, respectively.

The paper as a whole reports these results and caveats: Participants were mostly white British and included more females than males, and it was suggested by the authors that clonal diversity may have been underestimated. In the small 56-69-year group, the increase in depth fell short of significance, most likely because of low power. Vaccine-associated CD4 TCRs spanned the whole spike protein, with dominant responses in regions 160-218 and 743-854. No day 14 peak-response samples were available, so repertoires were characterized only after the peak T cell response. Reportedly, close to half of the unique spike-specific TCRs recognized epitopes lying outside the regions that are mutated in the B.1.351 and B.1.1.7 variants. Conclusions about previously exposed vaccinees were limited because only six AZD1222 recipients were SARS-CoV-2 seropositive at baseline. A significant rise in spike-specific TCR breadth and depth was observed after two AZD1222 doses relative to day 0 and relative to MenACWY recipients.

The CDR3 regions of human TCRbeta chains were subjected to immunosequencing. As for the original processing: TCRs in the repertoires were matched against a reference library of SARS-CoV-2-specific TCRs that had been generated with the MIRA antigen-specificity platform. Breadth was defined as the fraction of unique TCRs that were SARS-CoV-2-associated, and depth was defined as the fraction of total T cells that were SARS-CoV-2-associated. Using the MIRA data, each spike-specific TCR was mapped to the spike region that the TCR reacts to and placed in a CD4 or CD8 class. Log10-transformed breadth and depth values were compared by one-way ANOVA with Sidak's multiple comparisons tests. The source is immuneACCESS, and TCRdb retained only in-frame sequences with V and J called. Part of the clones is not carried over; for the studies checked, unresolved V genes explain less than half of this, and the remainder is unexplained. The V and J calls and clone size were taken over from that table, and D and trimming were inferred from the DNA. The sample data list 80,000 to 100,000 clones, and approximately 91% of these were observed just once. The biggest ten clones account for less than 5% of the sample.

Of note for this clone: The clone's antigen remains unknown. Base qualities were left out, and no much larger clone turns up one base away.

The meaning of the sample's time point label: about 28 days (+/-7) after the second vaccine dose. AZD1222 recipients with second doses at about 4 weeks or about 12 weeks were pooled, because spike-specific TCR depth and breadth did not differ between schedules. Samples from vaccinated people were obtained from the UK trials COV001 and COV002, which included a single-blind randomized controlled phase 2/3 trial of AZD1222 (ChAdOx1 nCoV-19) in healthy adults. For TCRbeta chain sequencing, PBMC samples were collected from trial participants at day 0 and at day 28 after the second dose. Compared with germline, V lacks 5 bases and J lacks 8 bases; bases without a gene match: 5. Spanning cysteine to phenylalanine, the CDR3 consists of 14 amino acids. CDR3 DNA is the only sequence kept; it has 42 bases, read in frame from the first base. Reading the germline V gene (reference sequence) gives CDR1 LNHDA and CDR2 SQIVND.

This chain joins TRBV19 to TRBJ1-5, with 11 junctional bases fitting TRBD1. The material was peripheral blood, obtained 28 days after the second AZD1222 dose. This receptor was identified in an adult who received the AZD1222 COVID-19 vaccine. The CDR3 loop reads CASSRRDRGEPQHF. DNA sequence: TGTGCCAGTAGTCGCCGGGACAGGGGGGAGCCCCAGCATTTT.